These 23 T cell receptor beta chains were sequenced from one sample in a study of blood T cells in healthy people across ages. A sample-barcoded 5' primer and a J-beta primer mix were used in a second PCR of roughly 6 to 11 cycles. TCRdb called the 5' RACE reads again in MiXCR, with one record for every CDR3 protein. The table lists 550,000 to 800,000 distinct CDR3 sequences, 21% of them singletons. The sequenced material came from blood. The receptors were gathered from a man in his sixties or seventies in good health.

The rearrangement links TRBV13 to TRBJ2-7; possible D gene TRBD2, 5 bases. CDR1 is PRHDT and CDR2 is FYEKMQ in the germline V gene (reference sequence). Trimming pared 5 bases from V and 2 bases from J, leaving 19 bases between. The CDR3 is 16 amino acids. In nucleotides, the CDR3 is TGTGCCAGCAGCCTAGAGGGCTCGCTCCCGGCCTACGAGCAGTACTTC. Translation: CASSLEGSLPAYEQYF. Filled out from reference TRBV13 and TRBJ2-7, the complete variable domain reads AAGVIQSPRHLIKEKRETATLKCYPIPRHDTVYWYQQGPGQDPQFLISFYEKMQSDKGSIPDRFSAQQFSDYHSELNMSSLELGDSALYFCASSLEGSLPAYEQYFGPGTRLTVT.

As for this clonotype: The germline gene is not matched at one end of the junction; a read error may be the cause. The chain is built from TRBV29-1 and TRBJ2-1; 11 bases align to TRBD2. CDR3 length: 13 amino acids. Germline V gene lookup returns CDR1 SQVTM and CDR2 ANQGSEA. CDR3 bases: TGCAGCGTTGTCCCTAGCGGGAGGTACGAGCAGCACTTC. It is translated as CSVVPSGRYEQHF.

This clonotype was detected a few times. The J gene is TRBJ1-2, the V gene TRBV5-1, with D possibly matching TRBD1 (6 bases). Germline V gene sequence: CDR1 SGHRS, CDR2 YFSETQ. The CDR3 loop spans 12 amino acids. The V gene lost 0 bases and the J gene lost 10 bases, with 10 bases spanning the gap. CDR3 region: CASSLAPGDYTF. CDR3 DNA sequence: TGCGCCAGCAGCTTGGCACCAGGGGACTACACCTTC.

The chain carries TRBV7-2 and TRBJ2-7, with D perhaps TRBD2 (5 bases). Per germline, CDR1 SGHTA and CDR2 FQGNSA. V lost 4 bases and J lost 7, with 14 bases in between. The CDR3 contains 13 residues. CDR3 region: CASSYLGVGEQYF. The CDR3 DNA reads TGTGCCAGCAGCTACCTGGGAGTGGGGGAGCAGTACTTC.

This clonotype has more than one count but fewer than ten. The rearrangement joins TRBV18 to TRBJ2-5; D is undetermined. Deletions cut 5 bases from V and 5 bases from J, with 6 bases between. This CDR3 contains 11 residues. Germline lookup yields CDR1 KGHSH and CDR2 LQKENI. CDR3 protein: CASSNAETQYF. CDR3 DNA sequence: TGTGCCAGCTCAAACGCCGAGACCCAGTACTTC.

The chain carries TRBV20-1 and TRBJ2-3; D is ambiguous. The V gene's germline CDR1 is DFQATT and CDR2 SNEGSKA (reference sequence). The CDR3 covers 12 residues. Trimming shortened V by 3 bases and J by 3 bases, and 7 bases separated the two germline ends. The CDR3 loop is CSASGQTDTQYF. The CDR3 DNA reads as TGCAGTGCTAGTGGCCAAACAGATACGCAGTATTTT.

The table lists this clonotype with a few counts. The gene calls are TRBV7-8 and TRBJ1-6, with TRBD1 identical over 8 bases. The V and J ends lost 5 bases and 6 bases, in that order; junction bases with no gene match: 6. This CDR3 region has 15 residues. CDR1 is SGHVS, CDR2 FQNEAQ, per germline. This chain's CDR3 is CASSDRQGSNSPLHF. CDR3 nucleotides: TGTGCCAGCAGCGACCGACAGGGGAGTAATTCACCCCTCCACTTT.

The J gene is TRBJ1-2, the V gene TRBV6-5; D not resolved. The length of the CDR3 is 13 residues. Germline assignment: CDR1 MNHEY and CDR2 SVGAGI. Trimming stripped 0 bases from V and 5 bases from J, with 7 bases between. The CDR3 nucleotides read TGTGCCAGCAGTTACTCGAAGGGTTATGGCTACACCTTC. This sequence encodes CASSYSKGYGYTF.

The chain carries TRBV20-1 and TRBJ1-2, with unresolved D. This CDR3 is 12 amino acids long. Trimming cost V 8 bases and J 8 bases, with 18 bases left between them. Germline V CDR1 and CDR2: DFQATT, SNEGSKA (reference sequence). CDR3 protein: CSIYEAPGGYTF. In DNA, the CDR3 is TGCAGTATCTACGAGGCGCCGGGAGGCTACACCTTC.

This clonotype has just a few counts. V gene TRBV29-1 combines with J gene TRBJ1-2, with D unresolved. There are 13 residues in the CDR3. V was clipped by 4 bases and J by 4 bases, with 13 bases between them. Germline lookup yields CDR1 SQVTM and CDR2 ANQGSEA. Written as DNA, the CDR3 is TGCAGCGTTGGGCACAAGGTCGGCTATGGCTACACCTTC. Amino acid sequence: CSVGHKVGYGYTF.

Notes on this clonotype: Just one base apart from a much larger clone, this may be a read error. This chain connects TRBV7-9 to TRBJ2-1, with TRBD2 as a possible D gene (6 bases). This CDR3 has 15 amino acids. CDR1 and CDR2 from the germline V gene are SEHNR and FQNEAQ (reference sequence). DNA of the CDR3: TGTGCCAGCATCTTATTCGGGCGGGACTACAATGAGCAGTTCTTC. Its protein product is CASILFGRDYNEQFF.

This chain uses TRBV20-1 with TRBJ2-1, with 11 positions matching TRBD2. The V and J ends lost 3 bases and 6 bases, in that order; junction bases with no gene match: 7. The germline CDR1 and CDR2 sequences are DFQATT and SNEGSKA (reference sequence). The CDR3 contains 15 residues. The CDR3 loop reads CSASNSGRAGNEQFF. The CDR3 region has the DNA TGCAGTGCTAGTAATAGCGGGAGGGCCGGCAATGAGCAGTTCTTC.

This clonotype was seen only a few times. The chain has TRBV4-3 and TRBJ2-4; D perhaps matches TRBD2 (5 bases). Trimming took off 0 bases at V and 8 bases at J, with 8 bases between the two ends. The CDR3 spans 13 residues. Germline CDR1 reads LGHNA; CDR2 reads YSLEER. CDR3 protein: CASSQDEGDIQYF. CDR3 bases: TGCGCCAGCAGCCAAGATGAGGGTGACATTCAGTACTTC.

Regarding this clonotype: Relative to the germline gene, one junction end is altered; a read error may explain this. This chain uses TRBV7-2 with TRBJ2-5; 9 bases fit TRBD1. From germline, CDR1 is SGHTA and CDR2 FQGNSA. The CDR3 has 14 amino acids. The CDR3 is CASSLRDRVDEHFF. CDR3 DNA sequence: TGTGCCAGCAGCCTCCGGGACAGGGTCGATGAGCACTTCTTC. Drawing the rest from reference TRBV7-2 and TRBJ2-5, the complete variable domain is GAGVSQSPSNKVTEKGKDVELRCDPISGHTALYWYRQSLGQGLEFLIYFQGNSAPDKSGLPSDRFSAERTGGSVSTLTIQRTQQEDSAVYLCASSLRDRVDEHFFGPGTRLLVL.

This clonotype occurred a few times. The chain links TRBV7-2 to TRBJ2-1; no clear D. CDR3 length: 16 amino acids. Germline CDR1 SGHTA, CDR2 FQGNSA. V was cut by 3 bases and J by 5 bases, with 17 bases left in between. This CDR3 reads CASSFGKVWANNEQFF. In DNA form, the CDR3 reads TGTGCCAGCAGCTTTGGGAAGGTGTGGGCAAACAATGAGCAGTTCTTC.

This clonotype has more than one count but fewer than ten. This chain joins TRBV7-2 and TRBJ1-5; D is possibly TRBD1 (5 bases). This CDR3 is 13 amino acids long. Trimming cost V 5 bases and J 6 bases, with 11 bases left between them. CDR1 SGHTA and CDR2 FQGNSA come from the germline V gene. The CDR3 here is CASSSREGQPQHF. CDR3 coding DNA: TGTGCCAGCAGCAGCAGGGAGGGTCAGCCCCAGCATTTT.

The CDR3 protein is CASSIRDKETQYF. The DNA of the CDR3 is TGTGCCAGCAGCATCCGGGACAAAGAGACCCAGTACTTC. The chain combines TRBV7-9 with TRBJ2-5; D possibly corresponds to TRBD1 (6 bases). The CDR3 runs 13 residues. Trimming removed 5 bases from V and 3 bases from J, with 10 bases in between. CDR1 SEHNR and CDR2 FQNEAQ come from the germline V gene (reference sequence).

This clonotype was counted ten times or more. The J gene is TRBJ2-7, the V gene TRBV9; 9 bases are shared with TRBD1. Germline V gene data show CDR1 as SGDLS and CDR2 as YYNGEE. The CDR3 consists of 15 residues. The junction had 6 bases not matched to a gene; V was cut back by 3 bases and J by 2 bases. In nucleotides, the CDR3 is TGTGCCAGCAGCGCAACAGACAGGGGGGCCTACGAGCAGTACTTC. This sequence encodes CASSATDRGAYEQYF.

V usage is TRBV20-1 and J usage is TRBJ2-4; D is unresolved. This CDR3 contains 12 residues. The germline CDR1 and CDR2 sequences are DFQATT and SNEGSKA (reference sequence). Trimming took 6 bases from V and 8 from J, leaving 14 bases between them. CDR3 amino acids: CSAPGQVDIQYF. The CDR3 DNA follows: TGCAGTGCCCCTGGGCAGGTGGACATTCAGTACTTC.

The rearrangement uses TRBV29-1 and TRBJ2-5; TRBD2 matches 9 bases. The J call may be faulty, since TRBJ2-7 better matches the DNA end. The CDR3 consists of 14 residues. Germline-derived CDR1 and CDR2 are SQVTM and ANQGSEA. DNA of the CDR3: TGCAGCGTGGCCGAGCGGGAGGCCCTTTACGAGCAGTACTTC. Translation gives CSVAEREALYEQYF.

There are a few counts of this clonotype. This chain connects TRBV2 to TRBJ2-2; D is uncertain. The CDR3 spans 14 residues. V was clipped by 4 bases and J by 3 bases, with 9 bases between them. CDR1 and CDR2 (germline): SNHLY, FYNNEI. CDR3 DNA sequence: TGTGCCAGCAGTGTCAGACACGACACCGGGGAGCTGTTTTTT. As protein: CASSVRHDTGELFF.

Notes on this clonotype: This likely comes from a read error, as the CDR3 has no conserved phenylalanine or tryptophan at its end. J is TRBJ2-5 and V is TRBV14; 7 positions agree with TRBD2. The end of the DNA aligns better with TRBJ2-1, so the J call may be wrong. Germline CDR1 is SGHDN and CDR2 is FVKESK. This CDR3 has 13 amino acids. The CDR3 sequence: CASGTTVGNEQFL. Written as DNA, the CDR3 is TGTGCCAGCGGGACTACCGTAGGGAATGAGCAGTTCCTC.

This clonotype was recorded a few times. This chain connects TRBV4-1 to TRBJ2-1; unclear D gene. Germline CDR1 MGHRA, CDR2 YSYEKL. The V end was cut by 2 bases, the J end by 10 bases, with 9 bases between. The CDR3 consists of 12 residues. The CDR3: CASSQTSREQFF. The CDR3 DNA is TGCGCCAGCAGCCAAACCTCGAGAGAGCAGTTCTTC.